This paragraph reports one T cell receptor beta chain. Libraries were prepared by immunoSEQ multiplex PCR; TCRdb keeps only in-frame clonotypes and omits some of them. The data show fewer than 30,000 clones, roughly 78% seen once. The sample is drawn from a study of T cell responses to AZD1222 COVID-19 vaccine. The receptor was derived from an adult in good health. Sequences were derived from peripheral blood, sampled on day 0 of AZD1222 vaccination.

The CDR3 region is CASSYPGTSAGETQYF. In DNA form, the CDR3 reads TGTGCCAGCAGTTACCCTGGGACTAGCGCTGGAGAGACCCAGTACTTC. V usage is TRBV6-6 and J usage is TRBJ2-5, with 10 bases identical to TRBD2. Germline V gene sequence: CDR1 MNHNY, CDR2 SVGAGI (reference sequence). This CDR3 is built from 16 residues. Unmatched junction bases numbered 7, after V lost 2 bases and J lost 4 bases.